This passage covers 23 T cell receptor beta chains from one sample sequenced in a study of beta chain features in type 1 diabetes. Isolated RNA was reverse transcribed in full, so expressed TCRB transcripts were sequenced. TCRdb's copy holds only in-frame clones and misses some; the assay was immunoSEQ multiplex PCR. The data show a few hundred thousand clones, approximately 16% seen once. Sequencing was done on a sample of naive CD4+ T cells from blood. Every receptor here comes from a woman under 30 in good health.

This clone was found a few times. This specimen includes other DNA sequences encoding the same CDR3. The chain recombines TRBV28 with TRBJ2-1, with 8 bases identical to TRBD1. The CDR3 spans 13 residues. The germline gives CDR1 MDHEN, CDR2 SYDVKM. Trimming removed 4 bases from V and 8 bases from J; junction bases left unmatched: 4. The CDR3 loop reads CASSSGQGYEQFF. For the CDR3, the DNA is TGTGCCAGCAGTTCCGGACAGGGCTATGAGCAGTTCTTC.

This clone has a handful of counts. The chain has TRBV7-8 and TRBJ2-7, with TRBD2 as a possible D gene (5 bases). The length of the CDR3 is 15 residues. Germline V gives CDR1 SGHVS, CDR2 FQNEAQ. The germline V and J ends were trimmed by 3 bases and 5 bases, with 17 bases remaining between them. In DNA, the CDR3 is TGTGCCAGCAGCTTGACCCGTGGGAGAAGGAACGAGCAGTACTTC. Its translation: CASSLTRGRRNEQYF.

There are a few counts of this clone. This CDR3 is also generated by other DNA sequences in the sample. V gene TRBV7-9 combines with J gene TRBJ2-3, with D hard to call. CDR3 length equals 14 residues. Germline assignment: CDR1 SEHNR and CDR2 FQNEAQ (reference sequence). Trimming pared 1 base from V and 2 bases from J, leaving 7 bases between. Here the CDR3 DNA reads TGTGCCAGCAGCTTAGATTCCTCCACAGATACGCAGTATTTT. Its protein product is CASSLDSSTDTQYF.

This clone was seen a few times. Other nucleotide sequences in the sample specify the same CDR3. The chain has TRBV5-1 and TRBJ2-1; TRBD2 matches 7 bases. Trimming at V came to 1 base and at J to 4 bases, leaving 5 bases not matched to a gene. The CDR3 extends over 15 amino acids. The germline V gene encodes CDR1 SGHRS and CDR2 YFSETQ. CDR3 amino acids: CASSLSLADYNEQFF. CDR3 DNA sequence: TGCGCCAGCAGCTTGAGTCTAGCGGATTACAATGAGCAGTTCTTC.

This clone was counted between two and nine times. The V and J genes are TRBV30 and TRBJ1-5; TRBD1 aligns across 7 bases. The CDR3 is 13 amino acids. Unmatched junction bases numbered 3, after V lost 5 bases and J lost 2 bases. Per the germline V gene, CDR1 is GTSNPN and CDR2 is SVGIG (reference sequence). The CDR3 sequence is CAWDRDGNQPQHF. The CDR3 DNA follows: TGTGCCTGGGACAGGGACGGCAATCAGCCCCAGCATTTT.

This clone was picked up a small number of times. This chain uses TRBV6-1 with TRBJ1-2, with no clear D. Germline CDR1 is MNHNS and CDR2 is SASEGT. V was shortened by 3 bases and J by 3 bases, with 11 bases between the two germline ends. This CDR3 is 14 amino acids long. The CDR3 bases are TGTGCCAGCAGTGATGATCGCGCCTACTATGGCTACACCTTC. It encodes CASSDDRAYYGYTF.

The gene calls are TRBV28 and TRBJ2-7; TRBD2 matches at 7 bases. The CDR3 totals 12 residues. J was trimmed by 4 bases and V by 6 bases; bases with no gene match: 3. Germline CDR1 is MDHEN and CDR2 is SYDVKM. The CDR3 sequence is CASRTSSYEQYF. The CDR3 coding sequence is TGTGCCAGCAGGACTAGCAGTTACGAGCAGTACTTC.

The rearrangement links TRBV18 to TRBJ2-1, with TRBD2 matching over 8 bases. The CDR3 sequence is 14 residues long. The germline V gene encodes CDR1 KGHSH and CDR2 LQKENI. J was trimmed by 8 bases and V by 1 base; bases with no gene match: 4. CDR3 bases: TGTGCCAGCTCACCACGACTAGCGAGCGATGAGCAGTTCTTC. Translated, it gives CASSPRLASDEQFF.

This clone was found a few times. The chain employs TRBV7-9 and TRBJ1-2; D is unresolved. V lost 1 base and J lost 8, with 5 bases in between. This CDR3 spans 11 amino acids. CDR1 and CDR2 from the germline V gene are SEHNR and FQNEAQ (reference sequence). In DNA form, the CDR3 reads TGTGCCAGCAGCTTAGTTCTCGGCTACACCTTC. Translated, it gives CASSLVLGYTF.

J is TRBJ1-4 and V is TRBV4-1; the D is unclear. V was cut by 4 bases and J by 2 bases, with 14 bases left in between. This CDR3 is built from 16 residues. The germline V gene encodes CDR1 MGHRA and CDR2 YSYEKL. The chain's CDR3 is CASSPGGGQTNEKLFF. CDR3 in DNA: TGCGCCAGCAGCCCAGGTGGTGGGCAGACTAATGAAAAACTGTTTTTT.

The chain links TRBV6-1 to TRBJ2-3; TRBD1 agrees at 9 bases. This CDR3 comprises 15 residues. J gave up 2 bases and V 6 bases, and 6 bases lay outside the gene matches. In germline, CDR1 is MNHNS, CDR2 SASEGT. CDR3: CASRRQGVNTDTQYF. The CDR3, as DNA: TGTGCCAGCAGAAGACAGGGGGTTAACACAGATACGCAGTATTTT.

The CDR3 DNA reads as TGCAGCGCCCGGACAGGGAACTCCGAGCAGTACTTC. As protein: CSARTGNSEQYF. The rearrangement links TRBV29-1 to TRBJ2-7; 8 bases line up with TRBD1. Germline CDR1 reads SQVTM; CDR2 reads ANQGSEA. This CDR3 region has 12 residues. J was trimmed by 6 bases and V by 7 bases; bases with no gene match: 8.

This clone was seen a few times. The rearrangement uses TRBV4-1 and TRBJ2-1; 9 bases are a match to TRBD2. Germline V lookup: CDR1 MGHRA, CDR2 YSYEKL. CDR3 length: 16 residues. With V trimmed by 3 bases and J by 5 bases, 8 bases remained unmatched. This CDR3 reads CASSQDLAGAHNEQFF. The CDR3 DNA is TGCGCCAGCAGCCAGGACTTAGCGGGAGCCCACAATGAGCAGTTCTTC.

The chain has TRBV15 and TRBJ1-2; no definite D call. CDR1 and CDR2 (germline): LNHNV, YYDKDF (reference sequence). Between the trimmed V and J ends, which lost 0 bases and 5 bases, there was a span of 4 bases. The CDR3 has 12 amino acids. DNA for the CDR3: TGTGCCACCAGCAGAGACTATTATGGCTACACCTTC. Protein product: CATSRDYYGYTF. Full variable domain (missing parts from reference TRBV15 and TRBJ1-2): DAMVIQNPRYQVTQFGKPVTLSCSQTLNHNVMYWYQQKSSQAPKLLFHYYDKDFNNEADTPDNFQSRRPNTSFCFLDIRSPGLGDTAMYLCATSRDYYGYTFGSGTRLTVV.

The rearrangement uses TRBV15 and TRBJ1-1; D possibly corresponds to TRBD1 (6 bases). Per the germline V gene, CDR1 is LNHNV and CDR2 is YYDKDF (reference sequence). The V end lost 5 bases, the J end lost 4 bases, and 20 bases lay between the germline ends. This CDR3 spans 16 amino acids. CDR3 DNA sequence: TGTGCCACCAGCCCGCAGGGGTCTAGGATTCGCACTGAAGCTTTCTTT. Translating it yields CATSPQGSRIRTEAFF.

The chain combines TRBV29-1 with TRBJ2-1, with 11 nucleotides matching TRBD2. V lost 6 bases, J lost 4 bases, and 5 bases stayed unmatched. Germline V gene sequence: CDR1 SQVTM, CDR2 ANQGSEA. There are 14 residues in the CDR3. The chain's CDR3 is CSVGGLAVYNEQFF. The CDR3 DNA reads as TGCAGCGTGGGGGGACTAGCGGTTTACAATGAGCAGTTCTTC.

This chain uses TRBV7-8 with TRBJ2-7, with TRBD2 matching 14 bases. The germline V gene encodes CDR1 SGHVS and CDR2 FQNEAQ. Trimming removed 4 bases from V and 5 bases from J; junction bases left unmatched: 10. CDR3 length: 17 amino acids. CDR3: CASSWQQGTSGSNEQYF. In DNA, the CDR3 is TGTGCCAGCAGCTGGCAACAAGGGACTAGCGGGAGCAACGAGCAGTACTTC.

In its sample, this clone was seen a few times. V is TRBV9 and J is TRBJ2-3, with 11 bases fitting TRBD2. CDR1 is SGDLS, CDR2 YYNGEE, per germline. V gave up 0 bases and J gave up 1 base; unmatched junction bases: 7. There are 18 residues in the CDR3. CDR3 DNA sequence: TGTGCCAGCAGCGTAGAGCCGGGACTAGCGGTTCGCACAGATACGCAGTATTTT. Protein: CASSVEPGLAVRTDTQYF.

CDR3 sequence (DNA): TGTGCCAGCAGCTTAGACAGGGAAGGCGAGCAGTACTTC. Protein product: CASSLDREGEQYF. The chain recombines TRBV7-8 with TRBJ2-7, with D possibly matching TRBD1 (6 bases). With 1 base removed from V and 6 bases from J, the gap between germline ends came to 10 bases. Per germline, CDR1 SGHVS and CDR2 FQNEAQ. The CDR3 length is 13 residues.

The chain recombines TRBV6-5 with TRBJ1-1; 8 bases line up with TRBD1. The CDR3 extends over 14 amino acids. CDR1 and CDR2 from the germline V gene are MNHEY and SVGAGI. The V segment lost 5 bases and the J segment 1 base; nucleotides outside the gene matches: 3. CDR3 DNA sequence: TGTGCCAGCAGTACGGACAGGGCGAACACTGAAGCTTTCTTT. Its translation: CASSTDRANTEAFF.

The chain is built from TRBV5-1 and TRBJ2-5, with D maybe TRBD2 (5 bases). V lost 0 bases and J 2 bases, leaving 5 bases between the germline ends. This CDR3 has 13 amino acids. The V gene's germline CDR1 is SGHRS and CDR2 YFSETQ. The CDR3 DNA follows: TGCGCCAGCAGCTTGGGGACTCAAGAGACCCAGTACTTC. Its translation: CASSLGTQETQYF. The complete variable domain, with remaining parts taken from reference TRBV5-1 and TRBJ2-5, reads KAGVTQTPRYLIKTRGQQVTLSCSPISGHRSVSWYQQTPGQGLQFLFEYFSETQRNKGNFPGRFSGRQFSNSRSEMNVSTLELGDSALYLCASSLGTQETQYFGPGTRLLVL.

As DNA, the CDR3 is TGTGCCAGCAGCATTCTTCCGGGACTAGCGGGCCAATCTAAAGAGACCCAGTACTTC. Its protein product is CASSILPGLAGQSKETQYF. The V call is TRBV7-2, the J call TRBJ2-5; 12 positions agree with TRBD2. This CDR3 spans 19 amino acids. Unmatched junction bases numbered 16, after V lost 5 bases and J lost 3 bases. Germline V CDR1 and CDR2: SGHTA, FQGNSA.

This clone was recorded a few times. The rearrangement joins TRBV7-2 to TRBJ2-4; D not certain. V was trimmed by 2 bases and J by 0 bases, leaving 11 bases between them. CDR1 and CDR2 (germline): SGHTA, FQGNSA. The CDR3 runs to 16 residues. The CDR3, as DNA: TGTGCCAGCAGCTTAACGCCAGGAATAGCCAAAAACATTCAGTACTTC. It is translated as CASSLTPGIAKNIQYF.